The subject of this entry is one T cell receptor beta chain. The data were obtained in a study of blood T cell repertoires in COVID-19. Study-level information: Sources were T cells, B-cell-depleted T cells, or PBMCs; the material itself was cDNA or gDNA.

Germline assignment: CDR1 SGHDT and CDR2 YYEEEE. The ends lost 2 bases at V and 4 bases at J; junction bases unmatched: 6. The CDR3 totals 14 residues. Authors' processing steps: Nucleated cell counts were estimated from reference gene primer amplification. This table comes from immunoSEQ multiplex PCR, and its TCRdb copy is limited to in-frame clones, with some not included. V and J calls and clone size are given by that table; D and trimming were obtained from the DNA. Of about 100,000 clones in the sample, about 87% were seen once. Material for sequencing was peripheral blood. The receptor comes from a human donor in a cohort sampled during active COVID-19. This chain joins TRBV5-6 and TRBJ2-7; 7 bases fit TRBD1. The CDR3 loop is CASSFDRESYEQYF. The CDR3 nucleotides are TGTGCCAGCAGCTTCGACAGGGAATCATACGAGCAGTACTTC.